What follows are 6 T cell receptor beta chains derived from one specimen sequenced in a study of blood T cell repertoires in COVID-19. Generated by immunoSEQ multiplex PCR, the TCRdb table keeps only in-frame clones and is missing some. In the table there are about 45,000 clones, 69% of which are singletons. The specimen sequenced was peripheral blood. These receptors were obtained from a man older than 75 with acute or convalescent COVID-19.

This clone was seen once. The chain has TRBV21-1 and TRBJ2-6; the D call in the table, TRBD1, was not verified against the DNA. TRBV21-1 is given as a pseudogene. This CDR3 contains 18 residues. In DNA, the CDR3 is TGTGCCAGCAGCCGAGGACAGGCACTATACTCTGGGGCCAACGTCCTGACTTTC. It is translated as CASSRGQALYSGANVLTF.

The chain carries TRBV30 and TRBJ2-5; TRBD2 aligns across 7 bases. Germline V gene data show CDR1 as GTSNPN and CDR2 as SVGIG (reference sequence). There are 17 residues in the CDR3. The junction had 11 bases not matched to a gene; V was cut back by 0 bases and J by 1 base. CDR3 in amino acids: CAWSVLRQGGRQETQYF. CDR3 bases: TGTGCCTGGAGTGTACTCCGGCAGGGAGGGCGCCAAGAGACCCAGTACTTC.

CDR3 bases: TGTGCCAGCAGCCAAGGTACCAGGGTAAGCCAGCCCCAGCATTTT. Translation gives CASSQGTRVSQPQHF. The rearrangement links TRBV3-1 (or the pseudogene TRBV3-2) to TRBJ1-5; D perhaps matches TRBD1 (5 bases). This CDR3 has 15 amino acids. V lost 1 base, J lost 7 bases, and 14 bases lay in between. The germline CDR1 and CDR2 sequences are LGHDT and YNNKEL (reference sequence).

The V gene is TRBV18, the J gene TRBJ1-6, with TRBD1 identical over 7 bases. The CDR3 totals 14 residues. V gave up 5 bases and J gave up 12 bases; unmatched junction bases: 10. Germline values: CDR1 KGHSH, CDR2 LQKENI. The CDR3 region is CASSSAGQGVPLHF. CDR3 nucleotide sequence: TGTGCCAGCTCATCTGCAGGGCAGGGGGTACCCCTCCACTTT.

This clone was seen more than once but under ten times. The V gene is TRBV7-9, the J gene TRBJ1-1; 8 bases align to TRBD1. The length of the CDR3 is 15 residues. The germline V gene has CDR1 SEHNR and CDR2 FQNEAQ (reference sequence). The V gene end was trimmed by 5 bases and the J gene end by 1 base; junction bases not matched to a gene: 6. For the CDR3, the DNA is TGTGCCAGCAGCCCTCCGACAGGGGAGAACACTGAAGCTTTCTTT. This codes for CASSPPTGENTEAFF.

CDR3 in DNA: TGTGCCAGCAGGGGGGACAGGAGTAGCTATGGCTACACCTTC. It translates to CASRGDRSSYGYTF. The chain is built from TRBV2 and TRBJ1-2, with 8 bases matching TRBD1. This CDR3 is built from 14 residues. Trimming took 6 bases from V and 4 from J; bases not matched to a gene: 7. CDR1 and CDR2 from the germline V gene are SNHLY and FYNNEI.